This entry features one T cell receptor (beta chain) sequence. This CDR3 comprises 11 residues. Trimming removed 3 bases from V and 4 bases from J, with 3 bases in between. Germline values: CDR1 LNHNV, CDR2 YYDKDF (reference sequence). The data derive from a study of metastatic and nonmetastatic thyroid tumors. TCRdb re-clonotyped the PCR reads through MiXCR. This table holds around 22,000 clones, more than 30% found once. Thyroid surgery took place with no prior treatment in any patient. V and J are TRBV15 and TRBJ2-5; D is uncertain. Sample: blood. The source of this sequence is a male donor with papillary thyroid cancer or a benign thyroid nodule (not recorded which). Some clones in this sample may be carry-over from other donors' samples. Written as DNA, the CDR3 is TGTGCCACCAGCAGCCTAGAGACCCAGTACTTC. This translates into CATSSLETQYF. Complete variable domain (other parts from reference TRBV15 and TRBJ2-5): DAMVIQNPRYQVTQFGKPVTLSCSQTLNHNVMYWYQQKSSQAPKLLFHYYDKDFNNEADTPDNFQSRRPNTSFCFLDIRSPGLGDTAMYLCATSSLETQYFGPGTRLLVL.